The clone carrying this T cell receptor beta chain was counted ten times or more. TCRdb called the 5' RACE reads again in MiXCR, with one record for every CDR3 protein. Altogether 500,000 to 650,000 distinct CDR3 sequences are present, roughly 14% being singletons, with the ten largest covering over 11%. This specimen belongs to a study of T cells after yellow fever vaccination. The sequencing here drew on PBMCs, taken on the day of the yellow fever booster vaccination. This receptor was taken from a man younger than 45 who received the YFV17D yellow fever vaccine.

CDR3 coding DNA: TGTGCCAGCAGCCTCACGACAGGCCCCCGGGAGACCCAGTACTTC. This codes for CASSLTTGPRETQYF. This chain connects TRBV7-2 to TRBJ2-5; a weak D match, TRBD1 (6 bases). The length of the CDR3 is 15 residues. The germline V gene encodes CDR1 SGHTA and CDR2 FQGNSA. V shed 5 bases and J shed 5 bases, with 18 bases lying between them.